The present T cell receptor (beta chain) was sequenced within a study of cytomegalovirus exposure and HLA in healthy donors. Study-level points and caveats: It was likely that a cluster of highly shared sequence variants was a sequencing artifact. Solely CMV serostatus was available to characterize immune exposure.

Trimming cost V 4 bases and J 1 base, with 13 bases left between them. The CDR3 sequence is 15 residues long. Germline values: CDR1 SEHNR, CDR2 FQNEAQ (reference sequence). With respect to this clone: Its target is unknown.

13 Jbeta primers and 60 Vbeta primers were used for the PCR. Method: immunoSEQ multiplex PCR; TCRdb's copy keeps in-frame clones and lacks some. The sample lists some 190,000 clones, roughly 83% occurring once. The chain has TRBV7-9 and TRBJ2-5; a possible D gene is TRBD2 (5 bases). Sequences were obtained from PBMCs. This receptor was obtained from a boy between 2 and 10 years old in good health and CMV-seronegative. The CDR3 region is CASSWRNPGQETQYF. The CDR3 nucleotides are TGTGCCAGCAGCTGGAGGAACCCCGGCCAAGAGACCCAGTACTTC.